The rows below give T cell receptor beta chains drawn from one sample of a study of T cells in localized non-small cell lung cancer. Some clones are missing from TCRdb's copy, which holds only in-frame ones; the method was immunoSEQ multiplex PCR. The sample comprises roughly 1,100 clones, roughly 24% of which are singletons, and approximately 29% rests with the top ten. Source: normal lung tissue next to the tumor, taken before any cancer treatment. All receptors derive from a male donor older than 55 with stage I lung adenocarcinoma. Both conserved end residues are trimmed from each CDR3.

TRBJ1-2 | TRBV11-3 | ASSQGGGRNYGYT
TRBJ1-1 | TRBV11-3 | ASSPRDRDTEAF
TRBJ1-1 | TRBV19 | ASSILSGRTEAF
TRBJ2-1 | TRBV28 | ASSLGRDPVNEQF
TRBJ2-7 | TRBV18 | ASSPRTGETYEQY
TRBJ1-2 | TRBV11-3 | ASSGNRGRGDGYT
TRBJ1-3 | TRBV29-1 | SVEDPGLLGGNTIY
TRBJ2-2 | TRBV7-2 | ASSRENTGELF
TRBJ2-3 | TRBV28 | ASYQGIFTDTQY
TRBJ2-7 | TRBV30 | AWSPQGASYEQY
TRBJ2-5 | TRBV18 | ASSPDSAETQY
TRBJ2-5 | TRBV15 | ATSRDLVASGGRGD
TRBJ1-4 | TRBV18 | ATEAGVNEKLF
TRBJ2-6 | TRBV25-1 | ASSEWSSGRSGANVLT
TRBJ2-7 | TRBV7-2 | ASSSYEPREQY
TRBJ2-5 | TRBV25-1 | ASSEKAGQETQY
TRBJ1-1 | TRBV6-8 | ASSKLTGTEAF
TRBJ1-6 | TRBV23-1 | ASSGEWGNSPLH
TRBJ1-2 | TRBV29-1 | SVIASGAGLGGYT
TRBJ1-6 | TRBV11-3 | ASSRVAGGFGNSPLH